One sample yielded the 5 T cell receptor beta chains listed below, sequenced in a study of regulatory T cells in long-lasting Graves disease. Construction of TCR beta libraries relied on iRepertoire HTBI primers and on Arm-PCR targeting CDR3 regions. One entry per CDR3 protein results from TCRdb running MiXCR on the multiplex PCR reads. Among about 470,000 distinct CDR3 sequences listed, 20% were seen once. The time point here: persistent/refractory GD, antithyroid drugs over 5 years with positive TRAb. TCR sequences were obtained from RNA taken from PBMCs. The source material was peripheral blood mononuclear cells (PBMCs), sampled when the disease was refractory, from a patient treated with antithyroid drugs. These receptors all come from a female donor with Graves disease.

CDR3 nucleotides: TGCAGCGTTGCAGGATTTGGTGAGCAGTTCTTC. It translates to CSVAGFGEQFF. The V and J genes are TRBV29-1 and TRBJ2-1; D remains unclear. The germline gives CDR1 SQVTM, CDR2 ANQGSEA. The V end lost 4 bases, the J end lost 9 bases, and 10 bases lay between the germline ends. The CDR3 loop spans 11 amino acids.

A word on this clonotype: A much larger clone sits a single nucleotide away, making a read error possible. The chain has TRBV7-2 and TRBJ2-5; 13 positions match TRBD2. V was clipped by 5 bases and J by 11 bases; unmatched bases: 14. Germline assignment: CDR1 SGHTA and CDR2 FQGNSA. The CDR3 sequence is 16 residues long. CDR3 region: CASSIGLAGVYNEQYF. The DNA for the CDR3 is TGTGCCAGCAGCATAGGACTAGCGGGAGTCTACAATGAGCAGTACTTC.

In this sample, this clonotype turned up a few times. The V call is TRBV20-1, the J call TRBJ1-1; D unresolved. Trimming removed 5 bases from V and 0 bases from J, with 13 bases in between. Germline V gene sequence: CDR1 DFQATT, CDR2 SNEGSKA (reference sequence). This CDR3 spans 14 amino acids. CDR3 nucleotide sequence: TGCAGTGCTCTCCCCTCCGTCATGAACACTGAAGCTTTCTTT. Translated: CSALPSVMNTEAFF.

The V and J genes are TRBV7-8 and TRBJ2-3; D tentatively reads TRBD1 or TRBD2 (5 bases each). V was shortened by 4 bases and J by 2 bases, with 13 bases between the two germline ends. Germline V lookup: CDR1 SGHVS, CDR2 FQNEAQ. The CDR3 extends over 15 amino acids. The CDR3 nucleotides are TGTGCCAGCAGCTATAGCGACAGATACACAGATACGCAGTATTTT. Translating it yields CASSYSDRYTDTQYF.

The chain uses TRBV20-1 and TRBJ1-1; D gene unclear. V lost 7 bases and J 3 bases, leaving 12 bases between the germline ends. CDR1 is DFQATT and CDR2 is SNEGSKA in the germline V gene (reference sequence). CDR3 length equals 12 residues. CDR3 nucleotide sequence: TGCAGTGGCTCGCCTGGGGACACTGAAGCTTTCTTT. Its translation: CSGSPGDTEAFF.